This entry describes one T cell receptor (beta chain). This sample was taken from a study of somatic mutations in cytotoxic T cells in rheumatoid arthritis. Clones were sequenced by immunoSEQ multiplex PCR, and TCRdb holds only the in-frame ones, with some missing. The table includes about 25,000 clones, approximately 73% detected once. The sample was CD8+ T cells sorted from blood. This receptor was obtained from a woman under 30 in good health.

CDR3 sequence (DNA): TGCAGCGTAGAAACGACCGAAACTCTTGAAGCTTTCTTT. Translated, it gives CSVETTETLEAFF. The chain carries TRBV29-1 and TRBJ1-1, with unresolved D. This CDR3 contains 13 residues. CDR1 SQVTM and CDR2 ANQGSEA come from the germline V gene. V lost 6 bases, J lost 7 bases, and 18 bases lay in between.